One sample yielded the 8 T cell receptor beta chains listed below, sequenced in a study of T cells in Graves' hyperthyroidism and ophthalmopathy (dated by TCRdb to the late 2010s). Library method: multiplex PCR. The listed sequencing device is Illumina HiSeq 2000. The TCR beta CDR3 regions were amplified from RNA transcripts. The first round of RT-PCR for the TCR CDR3 was performed with the HTBI primer set and the Qiagen OneStep RT-PCR kit. TCRdb itself trimmed the public reads at Q25 with fastp, ran MiXCR and retained productive beta chains. Each entry merges the rows of one CDR3 protein and shows their most common DNA and genes. This sample lists a few hundred thousand distinct CDR3 sequences; about a sixth were detected once. Of the sample, about 7% is held by the ten largest clones. The sequenced sample was blood. Receptor source: a woman aged 25 to 45 with Graves' hyperthyroidism.

This clonotype was counted a few times. The chain couples TRBV3-1 to TRBJ1-2; D perhaps matches TRBD1 (5 bases). Germline CDR1 and CDR2: LGHDT and YNNKEL (reference sequence). V was clipped by 7 bases and J by 0 bases, with 15 bases between them. The CDR3 runs 15 residues. CDR3 DNA sequence: TGTGCCAGCACCCACGGAGGGGATCCTAACTATGGCTACACCTTC. Amino acid sequence: CASTHGGDPNYGYTF.

This rearrangement joins TRBV2 to TRBJ1-5; D remains ambiguous. Trimming took off 6 bases at V and 6 bases at J, with 15 bases between the two ends. Germline assignment: CDR1 SNHLY and CDR2 FYNNEI. This CDR3 spans 14 amino acids. Here the CDR3 reads CASRTGTLGQPQHF. The CDR3 DNA reads TGTGCCAGCAGGACGGGCACATTGGGTCAGCCCCAGCATTTT.

The genes are TRBV20-1 and TRBJ2-4; D is possibly TRBD2 (6 bases). V was pared by 2 bases and J by 1 base, with 15 bases between. Germline-derived CDR1 and CDR2 are DFQATT and SNEGSKA (reference sequence). The CDR3 runs 16 residues. CDR3 sequence reads: CSARRGGEVAKNIQYF. The CDR3 region has the DNA TGCAGTGCTAGAAGGGGTGGGGAGGTGGCCAAAAACATTCAGTACTTC.

V usage is TRBV5-1 and J usage is TRBJ2-2; perhaps D is TRBD1 or TRBD2 (5 bases each). The CDR3 consists of 14 residues. Germline V lookup: CDR1 SGHRS, CDR2 YFSETQ. V was trimmed by 4 bases and J by 6 bases, leaving 13 bases between them. CDR3 region: CASSEGPGAGELFF. In nucleotides, the CDR3 is TGCGCCAGCAGCGAGGGACCTGGGGCCGGGGAGCTGTTTTTT.

A remark on this clonotype: A much larger clone lies a single base off, so this may be a read error. This chain connects TRBV11-2 to TRBJ2-7; TRBD1 aligns across 10 bases. V lost 6 bases and J lost 1; bases outside the gene matches: 6. The length of the CDR3 is 15 residues. The germline V gene has CDR1 SGHAT and CDR2 FQNNGV. CDR3 sequence (DNA): TGTGCCAGCAGGTGCCCGGGACAGGGGTCCTACGAGCAGTACTTC. This encodes CASRCPGQGSYEQYF.

The sample holds many counts of this clonotype. The J gene is TRBJ1-4, the V gene TRBV10-3, with 10 bases lining up with TRBD1. CDR3 length: 15 amino acids. Germline CDR1 and CDR2: ENHRY and SYGVKD. V lost 4 bases, J lost 6 bases, and 5 bases stayed unmatched. The CDR3, as DNA: TGTGCCATCAGTGTCGACGGGACAGGGGATGAAAAACTGTTTTTT. Its protein is CAISVDGTGDEKLFF.

This clonotype was found a few times. V usage is TRBV7-2 and J usage is TRBJ1-5; D ambiguous. V was pared by 1 base and J by 0 bases, with 10 bases between. The CDR3 loop spans 16 amino acids. Germline CDR1 reads SGHTA; CDR2 reads FQGNSA. The DNA of the CDR3 is TGTGCCAGCAGCTTAGGATTCGGCATTAGCAATCAGCCCCAGCATTTT. Translating it yields CASSLGFGISNQPQHF.

This clonotype was found a few times. V and J are TRBV5-1 and TRBJ2-7; TRBD2 matches 7 bases. V lost 7 bases, J lost 5 bases, and 18 bases stayed unmatched. CDR3 size: 16 residues. Germline V CDR1 and CDR2: SGHRS, YFSETQ. The CDR3 sequence: CASEAGDGRYANEQYF. The CDR3 bases are TGCGCCAGCGAGGCGGGGGACGGGAGGTACGCTAACGAGCAGTACTTC. The entire variable domain, with the rest obtained from reference TRBV5-1 and TRBJ2-7, is as follows: KAGVTQTPRYLIKTRGQQVTLSCSPISGHRSVSWYQQTPGQGLQFLFEYFSETQRNKGNFPGRFSGRQFSNSRSEMNVSTLELGDSALYLCASEAGDGRYANEQYFGPGTRLTVT.